Sequencing of this T cell receptor beta chain was carried out in a study of blood T cell repertoires in COVID-19 (dated by TCRdb to between 2020 and 2021). About the study as a whole: Samples from collaborators originated in the United States, Italy and Spain and spanned both the acute and convalescent phases of COVID-19. The prospective study material was composed of cDNA or gDNA derived from T cells, B-cell-depleted T cells, or PBMCs. The dataset comprised deeply sampled blood TCRbeta repertoires from subjects exposed to, actively infected with, or recovered from COVID-19. The repertoires were made available in a free public database intended to serve as a resource for research on the immune response to SARS-CoV-2. The samples were drawn from two sources: the first 160 participants of the ongoing ImmuneRACE study, and 950 to 1,500 subjects contributed by 6 global collaborators. Nearly every sample came with metadata listing a de-identified subject ID, COVID-19 status, age in years and sex. Where HLA class I and class II types were available, the types were taken from metadata supplied by the sample provider, not from assay-based typing. Overall study outcomes, separate from this receptor: Clinical and demographic metadata were provided uncurated, with the amount varying by source and participant.

The immunoSEQ Assay, a bias-controlled multiplex PCR, was used to amplify TCRbeta CDR3 regions from genomic DNA. As for the authors' bioinformatics: Within the assay, amplification of reference gene primers was used to estimate how many nucleated cells each sample contained. To quantify the absolute abundance of each unique TCRbeta CDR3 rearrangement, sequence reads were collapsed and filtered. Productive Simpson clonality was computed per sample as the square root of Simpson's diversity index over productive rearrangements. TCRdb mirrors the immuneACCESS table, restricted to in-frame sequences. Some clones are absent from its copies; in checked studies, under half trace to an unresolved V gene, and the reason for the others is unknown. V, J and clone size derive from that table, while D and trimming were established from the DNA sequence. This sample gives 99,000 or so clones in total; 75% to 90% of them show up just once. The ten largest account for 15% of the sample.

The collaborating institutions used their own protocols to collect whole blood in K2EDTA tubes. For TCRbeta analysis, collaborators shipped samples in one of three forms: frozen whole blood, isolated PBMCs, or DNA extracted from either of those sample types. As for this clone: Its recognized antigen is unknown. No clone much larger than this one lies a single base away; base qualities are absent.

V has 1 base trimmed and J has 4 bases trimmed; junction bases matching no gene number 3. Inclusive of the bounding cysteine and phenylalanine, the CDR3 is 15 residues long. Only CDR3 DNA remains: 45 bases, in frame from the first base. CDR1 and CDR2 are read off the germline V gene (reference sequence) as GTSNPN and SVGIG. Material: peripheral blood. In this chain, TRBV30 is recombined with TRBJ2-1; 11 bases in the junction line up with TRBD2. The clonotype was recovered from a man aged 45-65 years with acute or convalescent COVID-19. The bases read TGTGCCTGGAGTGCTAGCGGGAGGACTTACAATGAGCAGTTCTTC. Its translation reads: CAWSASGRTYNEQFF.